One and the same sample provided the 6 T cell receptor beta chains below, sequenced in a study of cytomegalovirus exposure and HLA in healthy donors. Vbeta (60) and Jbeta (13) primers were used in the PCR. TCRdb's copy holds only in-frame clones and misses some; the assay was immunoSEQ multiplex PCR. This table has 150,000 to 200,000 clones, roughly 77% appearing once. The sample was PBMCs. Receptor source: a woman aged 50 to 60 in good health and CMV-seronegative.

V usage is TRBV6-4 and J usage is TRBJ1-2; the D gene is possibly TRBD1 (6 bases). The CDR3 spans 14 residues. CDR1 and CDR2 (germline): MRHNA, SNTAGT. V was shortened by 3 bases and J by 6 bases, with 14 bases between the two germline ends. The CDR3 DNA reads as TGTGCCAGCAGTGAATCACAGGGTTTGCATGGCTACACCTTC. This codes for CASSESQGLHGYTF.

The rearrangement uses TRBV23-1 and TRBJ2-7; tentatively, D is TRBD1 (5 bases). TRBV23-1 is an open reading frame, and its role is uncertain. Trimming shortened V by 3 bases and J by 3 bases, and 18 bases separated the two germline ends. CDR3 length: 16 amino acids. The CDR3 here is CASSHPVRTNDYEQYF. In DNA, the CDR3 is TGCGCCAGCAGTCACCCTGTCCGGACAAACGACTACGAGCAGTACTTC.

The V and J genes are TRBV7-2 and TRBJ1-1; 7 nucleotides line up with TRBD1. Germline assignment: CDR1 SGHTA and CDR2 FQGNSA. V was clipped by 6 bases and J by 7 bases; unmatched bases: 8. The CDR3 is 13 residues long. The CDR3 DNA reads TGTGCCAGCAGTCACTTGACAGGGAATGAAGCTTTCTTT. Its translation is CASSHLTGNEAFF. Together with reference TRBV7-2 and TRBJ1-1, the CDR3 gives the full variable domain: GAGVSQSPSNKVTEKGKDVELRCDPISGHTALYWYRQSLGQGLEFLIYFQGNSAPDKSGLPSDRFSAERTGGSVSTLTIQRTQQEDSAVYLCASSHLTGNEAFFGQGTRLTVV.

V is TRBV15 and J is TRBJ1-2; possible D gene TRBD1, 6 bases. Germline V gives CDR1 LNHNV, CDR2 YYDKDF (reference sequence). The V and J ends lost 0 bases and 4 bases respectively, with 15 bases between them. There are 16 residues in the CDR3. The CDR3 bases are TGTGCCACCAGCAGAGACGAGGACAGTTCCTTCTATGGCTACACCTTC. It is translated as CATSRDEDSSFYGYTF.

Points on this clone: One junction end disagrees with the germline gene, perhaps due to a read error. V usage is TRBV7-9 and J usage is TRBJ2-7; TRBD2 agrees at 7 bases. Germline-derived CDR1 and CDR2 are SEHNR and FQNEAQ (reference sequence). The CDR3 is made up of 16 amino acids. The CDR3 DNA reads TGTTCCAGCAGCTTATTCTACCGGGACTACTCCTACGAGCAGTACTTC. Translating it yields CSSSLFYRDYSYEQYF.

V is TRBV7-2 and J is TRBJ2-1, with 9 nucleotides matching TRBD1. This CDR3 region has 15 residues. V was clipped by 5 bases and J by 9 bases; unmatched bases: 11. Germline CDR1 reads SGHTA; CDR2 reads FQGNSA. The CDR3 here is CASSPHGQGIGEQFF. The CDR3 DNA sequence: TGTGCCAGCAGCCCCCATGGACAGGGGATCGGTGAGCAGTTCTTC.